This TCR beta chain was retrieved from a study of cytomegalovirus exposure and HLA in healthy donors. A multiplex PCR was run with 60 Vbeta primers and 13 Jbeta primers. Clones were sequenced by immunoSEQ multiplex PCR, and TCRdb holds only the in-frame ones, with some missing. The sample consists of some 60,000 clones, around 84% of them appearing once. This CDR3 is 15 amino acids long. Looked up from germline, CDR1 is SNHLY and CDR2 is FYNNEI. Trimming stripped 8 bases from V and 1 base from J, with 17 bases between. This clone has just one count. The source is a male donor in good health and CMV-seronegative. This chain joins TRBV2 and TRBJ1-2, with D hard to call. Sequencing was done on a sample of PBMCs. CDR3 sequence (DNA): TGTGCCAGCGATGGAGACCCTCCCCGTAACTATGGCTACACCTTC. Translated: CASDGDPPRNYGYTF.